These 25 T cell receptor beta chains came from one sample sequenced in a study of Graves' ophthalmopathy and Graves' hyperthyroidism listed by TCRdb under 2018. TCRdb shows the sequencer as Illumina HiSeq 2000. For repertoire sequencing, the TCR beta CDR3 regions were amplified from RNA transcripts. HTBI primers and the Qiagen OneStep RT-PCR kit were used in a first-round RT-PCR, which was followed by a second-round multiplex PCR, size selection and purification. TCRdb passed the public sequencing reads through fastp at Q25 and MiXCR, retaining productive beta sequences. A single entry per CDR3 protein holds the most common genes and DNA from its merged rows. The sample records under 350,000 distinct CDR3 sequences, around a sixth of which are singletons. The ten largest clones add up to 9% to 15% of the sample. Sequenced: peripheral blood. The source of these receptors is an adult man with Graves' ophthalmopathy.

This clonotype was recorded a few times. This may stem from a read error, because a much larger clone lies one nucleotide away. The chain uses TRBV18 and TRBJ2-5; 8 bases agree with TRBD2. The CDR3 has 15 amino acids. The V gene end was trimmed by 2 bases and the J gene end by 6 bases; junction bases not matched to a gene: 8. CDR1 KGHSH and CDR2 LQKENI come from the germline V gene. The CDR3 loop is CASSPSSGTQKTQYF. CDR3 DNA sequence: TGTGCCAGCTCACCAAGTAGCGGGACGCAAAAGACCCAGTACTTC.

Ten or more counts support this clonotype. A read error may account for a junction end that differs from germline. The chain uses TRBV6-2 or TRBV6-3 and TRBJ1-2; D remains unclear. CDR3 size: 13 residues. Germline CDR1 reads MNHEY; CDR2 reads SVGEGT. CDR3 region: CASSNGPYGYTSF. The CDR3 region has the DNA TGTGCCAGCAGTAACGGACCCTATGGCTACACCTCCTTC.

This clonotype was seen repeatedly, ten times or more. J is TRBJ1-4 and V is TRBV12-3 or TRBV12-4; 10 bases are a match to TRBD1. J lost 4 bases, V lost 6 bases, and 8 bases had no gene match. The CDR3 loop spans 16 amino acids. In nucleotides, the CDR3 is TGTGCCAGCAGGCGGGGACAGGGGAACAATAATGAAAAACTGTTTTTT. This gives the protein CASRRGQGNNNEKLFF.

This clonotype came up many times. The rearrangement uses TRBV30 and TRBJ1-1; a weak D match, TRBD1 (6 bases). Trimming removed 0 bases from V and 4 bases from J, with 18 bases in between. This CDR3 is 16 amino acids long. Germline V lookup: CDR1 GTSNPN, CDR2 SVGIG (reference sequence). In DNA form, the CDR3 reads TGTGCCTGGAGTGTAGGCTTCGGGGGGCGGGGCACTGAAGCTTTCTTT. Translating gives CAWSVGFGGRGTEAFF.

This clonotype was seen many times. The genes are TRBV7-9 and TRBJ2-5, with 11 bases fitting TRBD1. Germline V gives CDR1 SEHNR, CDR2 FQNEAQ (reference sequence). This CDR3 is 16 amino acids long. V gave up 5 bases and J gave up 3 bases; unmatched junction bases: 8. CDR3 residues: CASSRIPGQGEETQYF. The CDR3 DNA reads TGTGCCAGCAGCCGAATTCCGGGACAGGGGGAAGAGACCCAGTACTTC.

In its sample, this clonotype was seen many times. This rearrangement joins TRBV6-2 or TRBV6-3 to TRBJ1-1; D is undetermined. CDR3 length: 14 amino acids. The germline gives CDR1 MNHEY, CDR2 SVGEGT. V was clipped by 5 bases and J by 1 base, with 11 bases between them. Here the CDR3 reads CASSDPEPNTEAFF. CDR3 coding DNA: TGTGCCAGCAGTGATCCGGAACCGAACACTGAAGCTTTCTTT.

In its sample, this clonotype was seen many times. V is TRBV27 and J is TRBJ2-2; 7 bases line up with TRBD1. Losses at the gene ends were 6 bases for V and 4 bases for J; bases not matched to a gene: 14. The germline V gene has CDR1 MNHEY and CDR2 SMNVEV (reference sequence). The CDR3 is made up of 17 amino acids. This CDR3 is CASRPFDRAGITGELFF. The CDR3 region has the DNA TGTGCCAGCAGACCATTCGACAGGGCCGGAATCACCGGGGAGCTGTTTTTT.

This clonotype was detected many times. J is TRBJ2-5 and V is TRBV6-5, with 9 positions matching TRBD2. J was trimmed by 4 bases and V by 2 bases; bases with no gene match: 11. The CDR3 length is 17 residues. The germline CDR1 and CDR2 sequences are MNHEY and SVGAGI. The CDR3 nucleotides are TGTGCCAGCAGTTACAGGGGTGGTAGCGGGGGCGGAGAGACCCAGTACTTC. This codes for CASSYRGGSGGGETQYF.

This clonotype was recorded at least ten times. This chain uses TRBV10-3 with TRBJ2-7; 13 bases map to TRBD2. The germline V gene has CDR1 ENHRY and CDR2 SYGVKD. This CDR3 spans 15 amino acids. V gave up 7 bases and J gave up 7 bases; unmatched junction bases: 10. The CDR3 protein is CAINWGGLAGPEQYF. The CDR3 bases are TGTGCCATCAACTGGGGGGGACTAGCGGGACCAGAGCAGTACTTC.

This clonotype was recorded many times. V gene TRBV20-1 combines with J gene TRBJ1-1; no reliable D call. The CDR3 is 10 residues long. The germline gives CDR1 DFQATT, CDR2 SNEGSKA (reference sequence). Trimming stripped 3 bases from V and 7 bases from J, with 6 bases between. In DNA form, the CDR3 reads TGCAGTGCTAGTGGCGATGAAGCTTTCTTT. Translated, it gives CSASGDEAFF.

This clonotype was counted a few times. The CDR3 sequence is CASSPSHQSNTEAFF. The CDR3, as DNA: TGTGCCAGCAGTCCCAGTCATCAGTCGAACACTGAAGCTTTCTTT. The chain employs TRBV28 and TRBJ1-1; D ambiguous. Looked up from germline, CDR1 is MDHEN and CDR2 is SYDVKM. V was shortened by 5 bases and J by 1 base, with 14 bases between the two germline ends. This CDR3 comprises 15 residues.

The table lists this clonotype with many counts. The V call is TRBV19, the J call TRBJ2-7; possibly TRBD1 for D (6 bases). CDR3 size: 15 residues. V dropped 6 bases and J dropped 2 bases, with 17 bases sitting between them. Germline V gene sequence: CDR1 LNHDA, CDR2 SQIVND (reference sequence). The CDR3 here is CASSEVGARTYEQYF. The CDR3 DNA follows: TGTGCCAGTAGCGAGGTGGGGGCGCGGACCTACGAGCAGTACTTC.

The V gene is TRBV6-1, the J gene TRBJ2-2, with D uncertain. V lost 8 bases, J lost 3 bases, and 7 bases lay in between. The CDR3 extends over 12 amino acids. Germline CDR1 MNHNS, CDR2 SASEGT. In nucleotides, the CDR3 is TGTGCCAGCTCCGGCTACACCGGGGAGCTGTTTTTT. Its translation: CASSGYTGELFF.

This clonotype was observed at least ten times. The chain combines TRBV24-1 with TRBJ2-5; the match to TRBD1 covers 8 bases. Germline loops: CDR1 KGHDR, CDR2 SFDVKD. CDR3 length: 14 amino acids. Trimming cost V 5 bases and J 5 bases; bases outside gene matches: 6. CDR3 residues: CATSGPGQGETQYF. The DNA of the CDR3 is TGTGCCACCAGTGGCCCCGGACAGGGTGAGACCCAGTACTTC.

The V gene is TRBV4-1, the J gene TRBJ1-3; no clear D. CDR1 and CDR2 from the germline V gene are MGHRA and YSYEKL. The V end was cut by 4 bases, the J end by 4 bases, with 8 bases between. This CDR3 spans 13 amino acids. CDR3 protein: CASSRLQGNTIYF. CDR3 DNA: TGCGCCAGCAGCCGATTACAGGGAAACACCATATATTTT.

With respect to this clonotype: This may be a read error: a much more frequent sequence differs by one nucleotide. The V and J genes are TRBV29-1 and TRBJ2-5; no firm D call. CDR1 and CDR2 from the germline V gene are SQVTM and ANQGSEA. V gave up 6 bases and J gave up 4 bases, with 15 bases separating them. The CDR3 runs 13 residues. The DNA for the CDR3 is TGCAGCGTACAACTCGTACTCCTAGAGACCCAGTACTTC. This sequence encodes CSVQLVLLETQYF.

This clonotype occurred many times. The rearrangement links TRBV6-5 to TRBJ1-2; 7 bases map to TRBD1. After removal of 2 bases from V and 8 bases from J, the junction contained 11 bases not matched to a gene. CDR1 MNHEY and CDR2 SVGAGI come from the germline V gene. The CDR3 contains 15 residues. The CDR3 region is CASSYGDTGAEGYTF. CDR3 nucleotide sequence: TGTGCCAGCAGTTACGGGGATACAGGGGCAGAAGGCTACACCTTC.

This clonotype has a count of ten or more. This chain links TRBV10-3 with TRBJ2-7; no reliable D call. Germline loops: CDR1 ENHRY, CDR2 SYGVKD. Between the trimmed V and J ends, which lost 3 bases and 4 bases, there was a span of 10 bases. The CDR3 extends over 13 amino acids. The CDR3 DNA reads as TGTGCCATCAGTGACCCACTACTGTACGAGCAGTACTTC. This encodes CAISDPLLYEQYF.

In this sample, this clonotype turned up many times. The chain recombines TRBV6-1 with TRBJ2-3; D is possibly TRBD2 (6 bases). CDR1 is MNHNS and CDR2 is SASEGT in the germline V gene. The length of the CDR3 is 15 residues. V was clipped by 1 base and J by 2 bases, with 10 bases between them. This CDR3 reads CASSEGGVNTDTQYF. The CDR3 coding sequence is TGTGCCAGCAGTGAAGGCGGGGTAAACACAGATACGCAGTATTTT.

This clonotype was recorded many times. This rearrangement joins TRBV6-1 to TRBJ1-2; maybe TRBD1 (6 bases). V lost 2 bases, J lost 6 bases, and 22 bases lay in between. From germline, CDR1 is MNHNS and CDR2 SASEGT. The CDR3 length is 17 residues. CDR3 amino acids: CASSEPWAGVAGHGYTF. As DNA, the CDR3 is TGTGCCAGCAGTGAACCTTGGGCAGGGGTCGCCGGACATGGCTACACCTTC.

The table lists this clonotype with many counts. The V and J genes are TRBV6-1 and TRBJ2-3; D unresolved. From germline, CDR1 is MNHNS and CDR2 SASEGT. The CDR3 is 16 amino acids. Trimming cost V 1 base and J 3 bases, with 14 bases left between them. DNA of the CDR3: TGTGCCAGCAGTGAAGATCTGGGTCACTGGACAGATACGCAGTATTTT. Amino acid sequence: CASSEDLGHWTDTQYF.

The V gene is TRBV27, the J gene TRBJ2-2, with TRBD1 matching 9 bases. V lost 5 bases and J lost 8; bases outside the gene matches: 12. Per germline, CDR1 MNHEY and CDR2 SMNVEV (reference sequence). There are 16 residues in the CDR3. The CDR3 loop reads CASSPRDRVFFGELFF. The CDR3 DNA sequence: TGTGCCAGCAGTCCCCGGGACAGGGTTTTCTTTGGGGAGCTGTTTTTT.

This clonotype was observed at least ten times. The chain is built from TRBV15 and TRBJ1-3; D is unresolved. Germline V CDR1 and CDR2: LNHNV, YYDKDF (reference sequence). This CDR3 spans 15 amino acids. V was trimmed by 3 bases and J by 0 bases, leaving 9 bases between them. CDR3 amino acids: CATSSLPSSGNTIYF. DNA of the CDR3: TGTGCCACCAGCAGTCTCCCGAGCTCTGGAAACACCATATATTTT. Supplemented by reference TRBV15 and TRBJ1-3, the full variable domain reads DAMVIQNPRYQVTQFGKPVTLSCSQTLNHNVMYWYQQKSSQAPKLLFHYYDKDFNNEADTPDNFQSRRPNTSFCFLDIRSPGLGDTAMYLCATSSLPSSGNTIYFGEGSWLTVV.

V usage is TRBV4-1 and J usage is TRBJ2-7, with a tentative D call TRBD2 (6 bases). Germline lookup yields CDR1 MGHRA and CDR2 YSYEKL. Trimming stripped 4 bases from V and 7 bases from J, with 20 bases between. The CDR3 sequence is 15 residues long. Here the CDR3 DNA reads TGCGCCAGCAGCCCCTTGGGTCAGGACCGGGGGGAGCAGTACTTC. Encoded protein: CASSPLGQDRGEQYF.

In its sample, this clonotype was seen many times. This chain connects TRBV6-2 or TRBV6-3 to TRBJ2-7, with 12 positions matching TRBD2. Germline V CDR1 and CDR2: MNHEY, SVGEGT. The V segment lost 8 bases and the J segment 3 bases; nucleotides outside the gene matches: 5. The CDR3 runs 14 residues. CDR3 residues: CASLTTSGGYEQYF. For the CDR3, the DNA is TGTGCCAGCCTGACGACTAGCGGGGGCTACGAGCAGTACTTC.